This TCR beta chain appears in the sequencing data of a study of cytomegalovirus exposure and HLA in healthy donors. About the study: Approximately 80 million unique TCRs, all from HLA-typed donors, were included in an early release of the data. Study-wide points: Per published accounts, TCR beta sequences correctly predicted the HLA-A and HLA-B alleles of most subjects. Later analysis suggested links between common viral pathogens and several top significant clusters.

On this clone: Antigen unknown.

This PCR relied on a set of 60 Vbeta primers and 13 Jbeta primers. Assay: immunoSEQ multiplex PCR; the TCRdb copy retains only in-frame clones and omits some. The repertoire has some 100,000 clones, approximately 75% of them found once; the top ten carry 11% to 15%. V was pared by 8 bases and J by 0 bases, with 4 bases of the junction left unmatched. The germline V gene has CDR1 MDHEN and CDR2 SYDVKM. CDR3 length: 14 amino acids. Sequencing was performed on PBMCs. This TCR came from a woman between 70 and 85 years old in good health and CMV-seropositive. The chain joins TRBV28 to TRBJ2-1, with 7 bases fitting TRBD2. This CDR3 is CASFRGSSYNEQFF. CDR3 in DNA: TGTGCCAGCTTCCGCGGGAGCTCCTACAATGAGCAGTTCTTC.